These 14 T cell receptor beta chains were all obtained from the same sample, sequenced in a study of blood T cell repertoires in COVID-19. Sequencing was performed with immunoSEQ multiplex PCR; in TCRdb, only in-frame clones are kept and a portion is missing. The sample has about 73,000 clones, roughly 84% seen once. The sequencing input was peripheral blood. The receptors were sampled from a human donor in a cohort sampled during active COVID-19.

This chain links TRBV28 with TRBJ2-2; D possibly corresponds to TRBD1 (6 bases). The germline V gene has CDR1 MDHEN and CDR2 SYDVKM. Trimming pared 6 bases from V and 6 bases from J, leaving 17 bases between. The CDR3 contains 15 residues. The DNA of the CDR3 is TGTGCCAGCAGGCTGACCGTGGCAGGGGCCGGGGAGCTGTTTTTT. Protein sequence: CASRLTVAGAGELFF.

The chain uses TRBV12-2 and TRBJ1-2; TRBD1 is the table's D call, not checked against the DNA. TRBV12-2 is a listed pseudogene. This CDR3 spans 18 amino acids. In nucleotides, the CDR3 is TGTGCAAGTCTCAGCCACCGGGACAGGGGAATTCCGCCTCTCGGGGGCACCTTC. Protein: CASLSHRDRGIPPLGGTF.

The V call is TRBV7-9, the J call TRBJ2-5, with D perhaps matching TRBD2 (6 bases). The CDR3 is made up of 15 amino acids. V shed 5 bases and J shed 5 bases, with 18 bases lying between them. Germline CDR1 and CDR2: SEHNR and FQNEAQ (reference sequence). CDR3 in amino acids: CASSPPGELGETQYF. CDR3 nucleotide sequence: TGTGCCAGCAGCCCACCGGGGGAACTTGGGGAGACCCAGTACTTC.

In DNA, the CDR3 is TGTGCCAGCATCGGTCAGGTCAAAAACATTCAGTACTTC. Encoded protein: CASIGQVKNIQYF. This chain joins TRBV6-5 and TRBJ2-4; D remains unclear. Germline CDR1 reads MNHEY; CDR2 reads SVGAGI. V was trimmed by 7 bases and J by 3 bases, leaving 10 bases between them. The length of the CDR3 is 13 residues.

This clone was detected once. This chain links TRBV21-1 with TRBJ2-5; the table's D call, TRBD1, was not checked against the DNA. TRBV21-1 counts as a pseudogene. The CDR3 has 15 amino acids. The CDR3 is CASSKSRGRRETQYF. The CDR3 DNA is TGTGCCAGCAGCAAATCCAGGGGGCGCAGGGAGACCCAGTACTTC.

V and J are TRBV3-1 (or the pseudogene TRBV3-2) and TRBJ2-7, with 8 bases matching TRBD1. This CDR3 comprises 16 residues. CDR1 and CDR2 (germline): LGHDT, YNNKEL (reference sequence). V lost 0 bases, J lost 3 bases, and 7 bases stayed unmatched. DNA of the CDR3: TGTGCCAGCAGCCAAGACGACAGGGGATGGAACTACGAGCAGTACTTC. Translated: CASSQDDRGWNYEQYF.

V and J are TRBV10-3 and TRBJ2-3, with D perhaps matching TRBD1 (8 bases). Trimming removed 3 bases at V and 3 bases at J, with 10 bases between. CDR3 length equals 14 residues. In germline, CDR1 is ENHRY, CDR2 SYGVKD. This CDR3 reads CAISEQGGTDTQYF. CDR3 sequence (DNA): TGTGCCATCAGTGAACAGGGGGGGACAGATACGCAGTATTTT.

The genes are TRBV6-1 and TRBJ2-7, with a possible D match to TRBD1 (5 bases). Germline V CDR1 and CDR2: MNHNS, SASEGT. The CDR3 is made up of 16 amino acids. Trimming removed 0 bases from V and 0 bases from J, with 12 bases in between. The CDR3 DNA reads as TGTGCCAGCAGTGAAGCGCTCCAGGGTATCTCCTACGAGCAGTACTTC. This gives the protein CASSEALQGISYEQYF.

This chain connects TRBV12-3 or TRBV12-4 to TRBJ1-1; no firm D call. The CDR3 has 13 amino acids. V dropped 6 bases and J dropped 1 base, with 9 bases sitting between them. The CDR3 coding sequence is TGTGCCAGCAGGGTGCGGGAGAACACTGAAGCTTTCTTT. It codes for CASRVRENTEAFF.

In this sample, this clone turned up once. The J gene is TRBJ2-7, the V gene TRBV2; TRBD2 aligns across 10 bases. The germline CDR1 and CDR2 sequences are SNHLY and FYNNEI. The junction had 7 bases not matched to a gene; V was cut back by 7 bases and J by 4 bases. This CDR3 has 14 amino acids. The CDR3 reads CASTSGGAVYEQYF. CDR3 DNA sequence: TGTGCCAGCACGAGCGGGGGGGCGGTTTACGAGCAGTACTTC.

V is TRBV11-2 and J is TRBJ2-6; a weak D match, TRBD1 (6 bases). V was cut by 1 base and J by 0 bases, with 13 bases left in between. This CDR3 comprises 18 residues. The germline gives CDR1 SGHAT, CDR2 FQNNGV. The CDR3 region is CASSLGGTRYSGANVLTF. CDR3 nucleotides: TGTGCCAGCAGCTTAGGAGGGACACGGTACTCTGGGGCCAACGTCCTGACTTTC.

This clone was observed many times. The gene calls are TRBV6-1 and TRBJ2-1, with a weak D call TRBD1 (6 bases). V lost 2 bases, J lost 3 bases, and 8 bases lay in between. Germline V gene lookup returns CDR1 MNHNS and CDR2 SASEGT. This CDR3 is built from 14 residues. CDR3 protein: CASSERRGYNEQFF. In DNA, the CDR3 is TGTGCCAGCAGTGAACGCAGGGGCTACAATGAGCAGTTCTTC.

This clone occurred once. The chain joins TRBV5-1 to TRBJ2-3, with TRBD2 identical over 8 bases. The CDR3 sequence is 16 residues long. CDR1 is SGHRS, CDR2 YFSETQ, per germline. The junction had 9 bases not matched to a gene; V was cut back by 4 bases and J by 2 bases. The CDR3 loop reads CASSPPSGGYTDTQYF. The CDR3 nucleotides read TGCGCCAGCAGCCCACCGTCGGGGGGGTACACAGATACGCAGTATTTT.

This chain joins TRBV19 and TRBJ1-2; 9 bases line up with TRBD1. Germline values: CDR1 LNHDA, CDR2 SQIVND (reference sequence). The trim removed 7 bases at V and 7 bases at J, leaving 4 bases unmatched. This CDR3 comprises 12 residues. CDR3 in amino acids: CASTTGGGGYTF. The CDR3 DNA reads as TGTGCCAGTACTACAGGGGGCGGTGGCTACACCTTC. Full variable domain (outside the CDR3, taken from reference TRBV19 and TRBJ1-2): DGGITQSPKYLFRKEGQNVTLSCEQNLNHDAMYWYRQDPGQGLRLIYYSQIVNDFQKGDIAEGYSVSREKKESFPLTVTSAQKNPTAFYLCASTTGGGGYTFGSGTRLTVV.